A selection of T cell receptor beta chains follows, all from one sample in a study of OX40 agonist ivuxolimab in advanced cancers. Profiling relied on immunoSEQ multiplex PCR, and the TCRdb table lists in-frame clones only, not all of them. This table has about 35,000 clones, approximately 92% appearing once. The sample was CD4+ or CD8+ T cells sorted from blood, taken in a trial of the OX40 agonist ivuxolimab. All receptors derive from an adult with an advanced solid tumor such as melanoma, head and neck, liver or kidney cancer. The CDR3 runs from the conserved cysteine through the conserved F or W. A D gene is named only where the DNA matches it firmly. Clone sizes are given selectively: once, few, many, or a class where the clone is expanded.

TRBV27	-	TRBJ2-5	-	TGTGCCAGCACTCCTCCCGGTGGGCGGGAGACCCAGTACTTC	CASTPPGGRETQYF
TRBV6-1	TRBD2	TRBJ2-5	-	TGTGCCAGCAGCCGACTAGCGGGGAACCAAGAGACCCAGTACTTC	CASSRLAGNQETQYF
TRBV5-6	TRBD2	TRBJ2-1	-	TGTGCCAGCAGCTTTCTCCCTAGCGGTTCCTACAATGAGCAGTTCTTC	CASSFLPSGSYNEQFF
TRBV4-3	-	TRBJ2-7	-	TGCGCCAGCAGCCAAGATGAATTCAAGGGTTCCTACGAGCAGTACTTC	CASSQDEFKGSYEQYF
TRBV7-9	-	TRBJ2-7	-	TGTGCCAGCAGCTCCGGACAGTTCCTCTCCTACGAGCAGTACTTC	CASSSGQFLSYEQYF
TRBV28	-	TRBJ2-4	-	TGTGCCAGCAGACGAGTAGGGGACCCCAAAAACATTCAGTACTTC	CASRRVGDPKNIQYF
TRBV9	-	TRBJ2-1	-	TGTGCCAGCAGCGTAGCTACGGTTCTTAATTATGAGCAGTTCTTC	CASSVATVLNYEQFF
TRBV5-6	TRBD2	TRBJ2-2	-	TGTGCCAGCAGCCCATGGACTAGCGGGAGCCGGGAGCTGTTTTTT	CASSPWTSGSRELFF
TRBV7-9	-	TRBJ2-7	-	TGTGCCAGCAGCTTAGCTCGCGGGCTAGTCAACGAGCAGTACTTC	CASSLARGLVNEQYF
TRBV5-6	TRBD2	TRBJ2-5	-	TGTGCCAGGCGGGCGGGGGGGTCGGCCCCGGAGACCCAGTACTTC	CARRAGGSAPETQYF
TRBV2	-	TRBJ1-5	-	TGTGCCAGCAATGGGGGTGAGGGCCAGCCCCAGCATTTT	CASNGGEGQPQHF
TRBV7-6	-	TRBJ1-1	-	TGTGCCAGCAGCGTAGGGACACCCAACACTGAAGCTTTCTTT	CASSVGTPNTEAFF
TRBV5-8	TRBD1	TRBJ2-7	-	TGTGCCAGCAGCGGGGCCGGGACAGTCTCCTACGAGCAGTACTTC	CASSGAGTVSYEQYF
TRBV13	-	TRBJ2-1	-	TGTGCCAGCAGCTTAGCCCGGACAACGTACAATGAGCAGTTCTTC	CASSLARTTYNEQFF
TRBV28	-	TRBJ1-1	-	TGTGCCAGCAGAGCAGTAGACGAGAACACTGAAGCTTTCTTT	CASRAVDENTEAFF
TRBV5-4	-	TRBJ1-4	once	TGTGCCAGCAGCCAGGGGACCTCCAATGGTGAAAAACTGTTTTTT	CASSQGTSNGEKLFF
TRBV6-5	TRBD1	TRBJ2-5	-	TGTGCCAGCAGTTACTGGGACAGGGGTCAAGAGACCCAGTACTTC	CASSYWDRGQETQYF
TRBV6-5	TRBD1	TRBJ2-3	-	TGTGCCAGCAGTTACAGGGGGACAGGGGAGTATTTT	CASSYRGTGEYF
TRBV7-2	-	TRBJ2-3	-	TGTGCCAGGTCATCGTCGCGGGGCCTCACAGATACGCAGTATTTT	CARSSSRGLTDTQYF
TRBV7-2	-	TRBJ2-5	-	TGTGCCAGCAGCACACGGTGGACAGGCGGGACGAAAGAGACCCAGTACTTC	CASSTRWTGGTKETQYF
TRBV30	TRBD2	TRBJ2-3	-	TGTGCCTGGAGTGTTAAGCGGGGGGCAGATACGCAGTATTTT	CAWSVKRGADTQYF
TRBV2	-	TRBJ1-2	-	TGTGCCAGCGACCGGGGACAAGTCTATGGCTACACCTTC	CASDRGQVYGYTF
TRBV29-1	-	TRBJ1-5	-	TGCAGCGAGATCAATCAGCCCCAGCATTTT	CSEINQPQHF
TRBV11-2	TRBD2	TRBJ2-7	-	TGTGCCAGCAGCTTAAAAAGACTAGCGGGCTACGAGCAGTACTTC	CASSLKRLAGYEQYF
TRBV13	TRBD1	TRBJ1-4	-	TGTGCCTGCCAAGAGGGACAGACTAATGAAAAACTGTTTTTT	CACQEGQTNEKLFF
TRBV27	-	TRBJ1-1	-	TGTGCCAGCAGATTTATACTAGACACTGAAGCTTTCTTT	CASRFILDTEAFF
TRBV25-1	TRBD1	TRBJ1-2	-	TGTGCCAGCAGTGAACCGGGACAGCTTAACTATGGCTACACCTTC	CASSEPGQLNYGYTF
TRBV10-3	-	TRBJ1-5	-	TGTGCCATCAGTGAGTCATCAGGGGACGATAGCAATCAGCCCCAGCATTTT	CAISESSGDDSNQPQHF
TRBV5-8	-	TRBJ1-1	once	TGTGCCAGCAGCTTGGCTGACACTGAAGCTTTCTTT	CASSLADTEAFF
TRBV28	-	TRBJ1-1	-	TGTGCCAGCAGTTTATTGCCCCAAGGGGACACTGAAGCTTTCTTT	CASSLLPQGDTEAFF
TRBV4-3	-	TRBJ1-3	-	TGCGCCAGCAGCCAGAGGACAAATCCACGCCTCCCTGGAAACACCATATATTTT	CASSQRTNPRLPGNTIYF
TRBV27	TRBD1	TRBJ1-4	-	TGTGCCAGCAGTCTATACAGGGGGACGGGGGAAAAACTGTTTTTT	CASSLYRGTGEKLFF
TRBV4-3	-	TRBJ2-7	-	TGCGCCAGCAGCCAAGATCTCGAGAGTTTCTACGAGCAGTACTTC	CASSQDLESFYEQYF
TRBV19	TRBD1	TRBJ1-1	once	TGTGCCAGTAGTCAGTATGGGACAGGCTTCATGAACACTGAAGCTTTCTTT	CASSQYGTGFMNTEAFF
TRBV21-1	-	TRBJ2-7	-	TGTGCCAGCAGCAAAGGGTACAGGGGTGAAGGGTACGAGCAGTACTTC	CASSKGYRGEGYEQYF
TRBV6-6	TRBD1	TRBJ2-7	-	TGTGCCAGCAGTTACTCCGGGGACAGGGGGCAGTACGAGCAGTACTTC	CASSYSGDRGQYEQYF
TRBV11-2	-	TRBJ2-5	-	TGTGCCAGCAGCTTATGGGCTAGCGCAGAGACCCAGTACTTC	CASSLWASAETQYF
TRBV10-3	TRBD1	TRBJ2-7	-	TGTGCCATCGGGACAGTGGAACACGAGCAGTACTTC	CAIGTVEHEQYF